Shown below are 8 T cell receptor beta chains from a single sample sequenced in a study of blood T cell repertoires in COVID-19. The assay was immunoSEQ multiplex PCR, and TCRdb's table has in-frame clones only and misses some. The table lists approximately 300,000 clones, around 83% of them singletons. Input material: peripheral blood. The source is a woman between 50 and 59 years old with acute or convalescent COVID-19.

The chain links TRBV19 to TRBJ2-1, with 8 positions matching TRBD1. Germline V gene sequence: CDR1 LNHDA, CDR2 SQIVND (reference sequence). CDR3 size: 16 residues. The J segment lost 9 bases and the V segment lost 4 bases, leaving 14 bases of the junction unmatched. This CDR3 is CASSRGQGARGGEQFF. CDR3 nucleotides: TGTGCCAGTAGTAGAGGGCAGGGGGCCCGTGGGGGTGAGCAGTTCTTC.

The chain has TRBV23-1 and TRBJ2-7; no clear D. TRBV23-1 is assigned to the ORF class and has an uncertain function. This CDR3 contains 14 residues. V was trimmed by 0 bases and J by 3 bases, leaving 9 bases between them. The chain's CDR3 is CASSQSVQVYEQYF. CDR3 coding DNA: TGCGCCAGCAGTCAATCGGTGCAGGTCTACGAGCAGTACTTC.

This rearrangement joins TRBV27 to TRBJ2-7, with D perhaps matching TRBD1 (6 bases). This CDR3 is built from 13 residues. Per the germline V gene, CDR1 is MNHEY and CDR2 is SMNVEV (reference sequence). V was clipped by 6 bases and J by 5 bases, with 14 bases between them. This CDR3 is CASRTGTIHEQYF. CDR3 coding DNA: TGTGCCAGCAGAACCGGGACAATCCACGAGCAGTACTTC.

This clone has more than one count but fewer than ten. This chain links TRBV9 with TRBJ2-1, with 7 bases aligning to TRBD2. The germline gives CDR1 SGDLS, CDR2 YYNGEE. The CDR3 runs 14 residues. Unmatched junction bases numbered 6, after V lost 3 bases and J lost 6 bases. The DNA for the CDR3 is TGTGCCAGCAGCGCCCAACTAGCGCTCAATGAGCAGTTCTTC. This sequence encodes CASSAQLALNEQFF.

V is TRBV15 and J is TRBJ2-7, with 9 bases lining up with TRBD2. With V trimmed by 6 bases and J by 3 bases, 6 bases remained unmatched. Per germline, CDR1 LNHNV and CDR2 YYDKDF (reference sequence). The CDR3 totals 14 residues. The CDR3 protein is CATSPLAGYYEQYF. The DNA of the CDR3 is TGTGCCACCAGTCCCCTAGCGGGATACTACGAGCAGTACTTC.

This clone was counted once. V gene TRBV7-7 combines with J gene TRBJ2-3; 7 nucleotides agree with TRBD2. V trimming: 3 bases; J trimming: 0 bases; junction bases outside the gene matches: 3. There are 15 residues in the CDR3. Germline V lookup: CDR1 SSHAT, CDR2 FNYEAQ (reference sequence). This CDR3 is CASSLGRGSTDTQYF. Written as DNA, the CDR3 is TGTGCCAGCAGCTTGGGGCGGGGGAGCACAGATACGCAGTATTTT. Variable domain in full (rest from reference TRBV7-7 and TRBJ2-3): GAGVSQSPRYKVTKRGQDVTLRCDPISSHATLYWYQQALGQGPEFLTYFNYEAQPDKSGLPSDRFSAERPEGSISTLTIQRTEQRDSAMYRCASSLGRGSTDTQYFGPGTRLTVL.

The gene calls are TRBV5-4 and TRBJ2-5; 12 bases line up with TRBD2. Germline V gene sequence: CDR1 SGHNT, CDR2 YYREEE (reference sequence). The CDR3 has 15 residues. After removal of 4 bases from V and 4 bases from J, the junction contained 5 bases not matched to a gene. The CDR3 sequence is CASSTLAGGGETQYF. In DNA form, the CDR3 reads TGTGCCAGCAGCACCCTAGCGGGGGGGGGAGAGACCCAGTACTTC.

This sequence joins TRBV6-5 and TRBJ1-2; TRBD1 aligns across 7 bases. This CDR3 comprises 16 residues. Germline-derived CDR1 and CDR2 are MNHEY and SVGAGI. Trimming at V came to 2 bases and at J to 4 bases, leaving 10 bases not matched to a gene. CDR3 loop: CASSYSRGLSVYGYTF. CDR3 nucleotide sequence: TGTGCCAGCAGTTACAGCAGGGGGTTAAGCGTCTATGGCTACACCTTC.